This is a list of T cell receptor beta chains from one sample in a study of control samples from healthy donors and cancer patients. Sequencing used immunoSEQ multiplex PCR; TCRdb keeps in-frame clones, though not all of them. The repertoire holds some 130,000 clones, just under 95% seen once, with about 4% in the top ten. Sequenced: blood. The receptors derive from a man younger than 40 in good health. Each CDR3 is given with its conserved first and last residue. A D gene is named only where the DNA matches it firmly.

v_call | d_call | cdr3_aa
TRBV19 | TRBD1 | CASSRSGGWNEQFF
TRBV7-8 | . | CASSLAERGDEKLFF
TRBV4-3 | TRBD2 | CASSQEIGSGIFDEQFF
TRBV10-3 | . | CAISDGQTNYGYTF
TRBV16 | . | CASSQSLSYTEAFF
TRBV7-9 | . | CASLEEQGNTGELFF
TRBV2 | . | CASYGAGRDTQYF
TRBV6-5 | . | CAIAERGLYEQYF
TRBV6-2/TRBV6-3 | . | CASSLAESSYNEQFF
TRBV27 | . | CASSLEGGKLFF
TRBV28 | TRBD2 | CASSLFHRLAVPTDTQYF
TRBV7-9 | TRBD2 | CASSLGLAGDRTGELFF
TRBV30 | . | CAWRSPGELFF
TRBV13 | . | CASSEGMGSLHF
TRBV6-5 | . | CASSSDRTLNTEAFF
TRBV5-5 | TRBD1 | CASSEGGARDRGNTIYF
TRBV7-8 | . | CASSLEHSTLNTEAFF
TRBV19 | TRBD1 | CASTTGWNTEAFF
TRBV4-3 | . | CASSQGFTYEQYF
TRBV7-9 | . | CASSLAGAHGYTF